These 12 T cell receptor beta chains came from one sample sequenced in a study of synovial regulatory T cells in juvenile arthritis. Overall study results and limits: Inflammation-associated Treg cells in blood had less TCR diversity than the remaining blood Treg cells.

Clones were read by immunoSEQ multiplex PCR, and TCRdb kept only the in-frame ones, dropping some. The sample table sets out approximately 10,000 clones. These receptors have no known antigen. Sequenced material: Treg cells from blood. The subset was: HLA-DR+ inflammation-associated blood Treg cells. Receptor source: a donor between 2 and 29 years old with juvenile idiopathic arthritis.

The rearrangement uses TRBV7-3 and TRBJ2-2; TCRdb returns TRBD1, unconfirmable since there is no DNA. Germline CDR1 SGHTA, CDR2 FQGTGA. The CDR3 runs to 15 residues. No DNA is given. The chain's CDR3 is CASSLGQGHTGELFF.

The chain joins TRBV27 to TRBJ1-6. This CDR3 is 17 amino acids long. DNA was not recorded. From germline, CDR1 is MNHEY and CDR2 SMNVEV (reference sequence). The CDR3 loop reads CASSPRPGVFYNSPLHF.

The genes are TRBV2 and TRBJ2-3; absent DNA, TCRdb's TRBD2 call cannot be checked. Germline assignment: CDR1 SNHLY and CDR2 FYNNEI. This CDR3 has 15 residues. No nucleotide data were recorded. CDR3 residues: CASVAGTRYTDTQYF.

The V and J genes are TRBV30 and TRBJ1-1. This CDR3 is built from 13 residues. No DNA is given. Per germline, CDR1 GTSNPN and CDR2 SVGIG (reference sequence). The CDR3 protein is CAQNNGPLTEAFF.

CDR3 amino acids: CASRPGGARGYTF. The rearrangement links TRBV28 to TRBJ1-2; TCRdb's D gene call, TRBD1, goes unchecked for lack of DNA. The germline CDR1 and CDR2 sequences are MDHEN and SYDVKM. This CDR3 spans 13 amino acids. DNA was not recorded.

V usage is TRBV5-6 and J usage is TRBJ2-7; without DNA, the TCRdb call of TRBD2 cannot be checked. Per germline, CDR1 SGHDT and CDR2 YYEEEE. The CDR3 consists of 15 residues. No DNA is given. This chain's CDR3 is CASSLGGASSYEQYF.

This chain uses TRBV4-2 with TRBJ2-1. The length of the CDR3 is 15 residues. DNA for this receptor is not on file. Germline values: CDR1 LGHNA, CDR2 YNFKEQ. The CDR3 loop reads CASSQEGGGGYEQFF.

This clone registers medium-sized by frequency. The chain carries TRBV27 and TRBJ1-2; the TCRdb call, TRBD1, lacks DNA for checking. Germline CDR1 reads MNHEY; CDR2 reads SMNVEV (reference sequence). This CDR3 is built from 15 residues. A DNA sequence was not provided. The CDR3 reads CASSSIPRTGHGYTF.

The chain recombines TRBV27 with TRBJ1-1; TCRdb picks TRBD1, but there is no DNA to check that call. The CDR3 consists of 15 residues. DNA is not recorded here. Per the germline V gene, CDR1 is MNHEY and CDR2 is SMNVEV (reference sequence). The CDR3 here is CASSPRTGTGTEAFF.

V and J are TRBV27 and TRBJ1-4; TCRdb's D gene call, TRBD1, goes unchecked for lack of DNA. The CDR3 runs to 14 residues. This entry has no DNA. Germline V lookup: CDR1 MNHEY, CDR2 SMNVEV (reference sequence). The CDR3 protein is CASSDGTGGEKLFF.

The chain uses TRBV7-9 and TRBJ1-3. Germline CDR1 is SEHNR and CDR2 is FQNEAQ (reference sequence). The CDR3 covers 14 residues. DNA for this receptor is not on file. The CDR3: CASSLEISGNTIYF. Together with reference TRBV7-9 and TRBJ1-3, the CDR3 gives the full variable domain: DTGVSQNPRHKITKRGQNVTFRCDPISEHNRLYWYRQTLGQGPEFLTYFQNEAQLEKSRLLSDRFSAERPKGSFSTLEIQRTEQGDSAMYLCASSLEISGNTIYFGEGSWLTVV.

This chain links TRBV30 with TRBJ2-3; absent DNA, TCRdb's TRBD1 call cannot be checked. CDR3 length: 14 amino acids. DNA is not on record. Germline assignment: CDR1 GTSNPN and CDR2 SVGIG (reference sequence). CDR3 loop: CAWSSTGRTDTQYF.